This T cell receptor (beta chain) was obtained from a study of blood T cell repertoires in COVID-19. Study-level information: Whether acute or convalescent, the COVID-19 samples came from the United States, Italy and Spain. T cells, B-cell-depleted T cells, or PBMCs supplied cDNA or gDNA.

Methods used by the authors: The authors estimated nucleated cell counts from reference gene primer amplification. Repertoires were generated with immunoSEQ multiplex PCR, while TCRdb's copy carries only in-frame clones and drops some. The D gene and trimming were derived from the DNA, and the V and J assignments and clone size from that table. The table shows 200,000 to 250,000 clones, with roughly 82% occurring only once. CDR1 is SQVTM and CDR2 is ANQGSEA in the germline V gene. This CDR3 region has 11 residues. V lost 6 bases and J lost 6; bases outside the gene matches: 4. The sequenced sample consisted of peripheral blood. The J gene is TRBJ1-2, the V gene TRBV29-1; 7 bases align to TRBD1. This clonotype originated in a woman in her 70s with acute or convalescent COVID-19. CDR3 amino acids: CSVRQGNGYTF. The CDR3 DNA follows: TGCAGCGTCCGACAGGGTAATGGCTACACCTTC.